This T cell receptor (beta chain) was observed in a study of response to subunit inactivated influenza vaccine. The CDR3 contains 13 residues. Trimming pared 4 bases from V and 1 base from J, leaving 6 bases between. This clonotype showed up many times. In TCRdb, the RT-PCR reads were re-called with MiXCR into one record per CDR3 protein. The sample holds roughly 710,000 distinct CDR3 sequences; about 15% are singletons and the top ten take about 7.4%. The receptor was derived from a man aged 50-60 years who received an inactivated influenza vaccine. J is TRBJ2-3 and V is TRBV12-3 or TRBV12-4; D remains unclear. Source: PBMCs from blood, taken 14 to 15 days before vaccination. The CDR3 here is CASSSTGTDTQYF. The CDR3 coding sequence is TGTGCCAGCAGTTCAACAGGCACAGATACGCAGTATTTT.